This is a list of T cell receptor beta chains from one sample in a study of tumor-infiltrating lymphocytes in localized non-small cell lung cancer. Profiling relied on immunoSEQ multiplex PCR, and the TCRdb table lists in-frame clones only, not all of them. The table lists about 10,000 clones, around 77% of them singletons. Sequenced input: uninvolved lung tissue not adjacent to the tumor. The receptors shown here come from a human donor with non-small cell lung cancer. Each CDR3 is given with its conserved first and last residue. The D gene is left open where the match is weak. Not all rows give a size; the values are once, few, many and, for expanded clones, a class.

J: TRBJ1-1
D: TRBD1
V: TRBV2
size: NA
DNA: TGTGCCAGCAGTGTCAGACAGGGAAACACTGAAGCTTTCTTT
CDR3: CASSVRQGNTEAFF

J: TRBJ1-5
D: NA
V: TRBV7-2
size: few
DNA: TGTGCCAGCAGCTTAGGGGACGGGGAGGGTCAGCCCCAGCATTTT
CDR3: CASSLGDGEGQPQHF

J: TRBJ2-3
D: NA
V: TRBV30
size: NA
DNA: TGTGCCGCAGACGGGGGATTTAGCACAGATACGCAGTATTTT
CDR3: CAADGGFSTDTQYF

J: TRBJ1-5
D: NA
V: TRBV7-9
size: few
DNA: TGTGCCAGCAGCCCCGGAAGCAATCAGCCCCAGCATTTT
CDR3: CASSPGSNQPQHF

J: TRBJ2-3
D: NA
V: TRBV7-8
size: NA
DNA: TGTGCCAGCAGCCCCCGGGGCAGGGGCATGGCAGATACGCAGTATTTT
CDR3: CASSPRGRGMADTQYF

J: TRBJ2-6
D: NA
V: TRBV5-1
size: NA
DNA: TGCGCCAGCAGGCCGTTGTCTGGGGCCAACGTCCTGACTTTC
CDR3: CASRPLSGANVLTF

J: TRBJ1-1
D: NA
V: TRBV6-1
size: NA
DNA: TGTGCCACTTCGGCCGGGGTCTTGAACACTGAAGCTTTCTTT
CDR3: CATSAGVLNTEAFF

J: TRBJ2-5
D: NA
V: TRBV30
size: NA
DNA: TGTGCCTGGAGCCCAGGGCTGGGGATCGTCCAGTACTTC
CDR3: CAWSPGLGIVQYF

J: TRBJ1-5
D: NA
V: TRBV19
size: NA
DNA: TGTGCCAGTAGTCCCCCCAACCGAGGAGGGAACAATCAGCCCCAGCATTTT
CDR3: CASSPPNRGGNNQPQHF

J: TRBJ2-7
D: TRBD2
V: TRBV5-1
size: medium-sized
DNA: TGCGCCAGCAGCACGGGGGGGACCTACGAGCAGTACTTC
CDR3: CASSTGGTYEQYF

J: TRBJ1-3
D: NA
V: TRBV30
size: NA
DNA: TGTGCCTGGAGTCCAACCGGGAGCTCTGGAAACACCATATATTTT
CDR3: CAWSPTGSSGNTIYF

J: TRBJ2-7
D: NA
V: TRBV5-6
size: NA
DNA: TGTGCCAGCAGCCGGCGTGGAGGAACCCTATACGAGCAGTACTTC
CDR3: CASSRRGGTLYEQYF

J: TRBJ1-1
D: TRBD1
V: TRBV5-1
size: NA
DNA: TGCGCCAGCAGCCCGACAGGGGGGGCTGAAGCTTTCTTT
CDR3: CASSPTGGAEAFF

J: TRBJ2-5
D: NA
V: TRBV7-3
size: NA
DNA: TGTGCCAGCAGCCCCACGGACACGGGCGGGGCCCAGTACTTC
CDR3: CASSPTDTGGAQYF

J: TRBJ2-5
D: TRBD1
V: TRBV6-5
size: once
DNA: TGTGCCAGCAGTTCCAAGACAGGGCCCATGCAAGAGACCCAGTACTTC
CDR3: CASSSKTGPMQETQYF

J: TRBJ1-5
D: NA
V: TRBV19
size: NA
DNA: TGTGCCAGTAGTATAGTGGAGGGATATCAGCCCCAGCATTTT
CDR3: CASSIVEGYQPQHF

J: TRBJ1-1
D: NA
V: TRBV5-1
size: NA
DNA: TGCGCCAGCGGGGGGCAGCCGAACACTGAAGCTTTCTTT
CDR3: CASGGQPNTEAFF

J: TRBJ2-7
D: TRBD1
V: TRBV5-1
size: NA
DNA: TGCGCCAGCAGCTTGGGACAGGGGGCTGGGCAGTACTTC
CDR3: CASSLGQGAGQYF

J: TRBJ2-1
D: NA
V: TRBV5-1
size: NA
DNA: TGCGCCAGCAGCTTGGCAGGGAGCAGCTCCTACAATGAGCAGTTCTTC
CDR3: CASSLAGSSSYNEQFF

J: TRBJ2-7
D: TRBD1
V: TRBV23-1
size: NA
DNA: TGCGCCAGCACAGACAGGGTGAGGGAGCAGTACTTC
CDR3: CASTDRVREQYF

J: TRBJ1-1
D: NA
V: TRBV14
size: NA
DNA: TGTGCCAGCAGCCAACTAGGGGGACGGACGAACACTGAAGCTTTCTTT
CDR3: CASSQLGGRTNTEAFF

J: TRBJ2-5
D: NA
V: TRBV7-9
size: NA
DNA: TGTGCCTCCGGGGGCTTAGAACAAGAGACCCAGTACTTC
CDR3: CASGGLEQETQYF

J: TRBJ2-2
D: NA
V: TRBV4-2
size: NA
DNA: TGTGCCAGCAGCCAAGATCTTCACACCGGGGAGCTGTTTTTT
CDR3: CASSQDLHTGELFF

J: TRBJ2-2
D: TRBD2
V: TRBV30
size: NA
DNA: TGTGCCTGGGACCGAGGACTAGCAACCGGGGAGCTGTTTTTT
CDR3: CAWDRGLATGELFF

J: TRBJ1-2
D: TRBD1
V: TRBV6-5
size: NA
DNA: TGTGCCAGCAGTTACGAGACCGGGACAGCCATCTATGGCTACACCTTC
CDR3: CASSYETGTAIYGYTF

J: TRBJ1-1
D: NA
V: TRBV5-1
size: NA
DNA: TGCGCCAGCAGCCCACTCCAAGGCCGTCGGGCTTTCTTT
CDR3: CASSPLQGRRAFF

J: TRBJ1-5
D: NA
V: TRBV28
size: NA
DNA: TGTGCCAGCACAGGAAGCAATCAGCCCCAGCATTTT
CDR3: CASTGSNQPQHF

J: TRBJ1-2
D: TRBD1
V: TRBV5-1
size: NA
DNA: TGCGCCAGCAGCTTGACAGGGGCTAACTATGGCTACACCTTC
CDR3: CASSLTGANYGYTF

J: TRBJ2-1
D: TRBD1
V: TRBV25-1
size: NA
DNA: TGTGCCAGCAGTGACTCCGGGACAGGGGGCGCCTACAATGAGCAGTTCTTC
CDR3: CASSDSGTGGAYNEQFF

J: TRBJ1-2
D: TRBD1
V: TRBV19
size: NA
DNA: TGTGCCAGTAGTATTCAGGGGGCGCACTATGGCTACACCTTC
CDR3: CASSIQGAHYGYTF

J: TRBJ1-1
D: TRBD1
V: TRBV7-8
size: NA
DNA: TGTGCCAGCAGCTTAAGTGACAGGGGGAACACTGAAGCTTTCTTT
CDR3: CASSLSDRGNTEAFF